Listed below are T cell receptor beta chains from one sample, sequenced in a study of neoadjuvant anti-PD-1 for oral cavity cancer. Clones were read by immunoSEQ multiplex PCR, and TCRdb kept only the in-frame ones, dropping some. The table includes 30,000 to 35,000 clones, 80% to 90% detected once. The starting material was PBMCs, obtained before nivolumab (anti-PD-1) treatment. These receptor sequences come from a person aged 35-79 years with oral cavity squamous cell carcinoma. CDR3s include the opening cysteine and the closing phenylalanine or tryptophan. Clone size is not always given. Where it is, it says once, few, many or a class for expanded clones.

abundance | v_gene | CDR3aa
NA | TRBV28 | CATGGGNQPQHF
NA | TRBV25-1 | CASNPGGLWNGYTF
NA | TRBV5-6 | CASSSVQGAGALAEAFF
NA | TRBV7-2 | CASSQRGVATQYF
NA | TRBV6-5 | CASSYSAKLAGYEQYF
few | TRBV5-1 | CASKQNNEAFF
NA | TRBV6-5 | CASSRQGARTEAFF
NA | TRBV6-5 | CASSYSGQGKVEQYF
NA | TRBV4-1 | CASSQEGRGAGTDTQYF
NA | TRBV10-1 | CASSRSPEGSGELFF
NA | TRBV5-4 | CASSAGRGLNYEQYF
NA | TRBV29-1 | CSVETVRDRVVYEQYF
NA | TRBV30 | CAWSVFNLEGPNEKLFF
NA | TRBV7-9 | CASSTDSYGYTF
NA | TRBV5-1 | CASMSGELFF
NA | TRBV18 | CASSQDGGYEQYF
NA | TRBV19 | CASSKGLAGPSLYEQYF
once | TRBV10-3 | CAISPGTGLKLGEKLFF
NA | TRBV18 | CASSPLGDQPQHF
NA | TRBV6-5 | CASSYDTGLGSPLHF
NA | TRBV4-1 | CASSQGVDRPNTEAFF
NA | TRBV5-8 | CASLTGEETQYF
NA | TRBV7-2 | CASSPEDLPITDTQYF
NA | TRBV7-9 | CASSSSSGGASEQYF
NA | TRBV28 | CASTSWGGAQYGYTF
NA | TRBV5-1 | CASSLFGVTDTQYF
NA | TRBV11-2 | CASSLISGGSLSNEQFF
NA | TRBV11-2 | CASSYVGGYEQYF
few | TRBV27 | CASSLSVGDHSYEQYF
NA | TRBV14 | CASSQDRGTTRGTQYF
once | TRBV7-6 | CASSPDSLNTEAFF
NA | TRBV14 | CASSPGTSGGEQFF
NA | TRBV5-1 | CASSLSRPSTDTQYF
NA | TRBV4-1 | CASSQGLRTSGGPGTDTQYF
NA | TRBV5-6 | CASSYNRGQGTEAFF
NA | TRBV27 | CASSLSERYEAFF
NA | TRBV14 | CASSHTGGSTNEKLFF
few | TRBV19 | CASSFTGTGELFF
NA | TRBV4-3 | CASSQDWAVHEQYF
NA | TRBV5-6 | CASSRAGRGDYGYTF
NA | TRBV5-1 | CASSRTETAGYGYTF
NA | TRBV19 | CASTRPNTEAFF
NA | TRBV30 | CAWIPDKNTEAFF
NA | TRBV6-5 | CASSYPRGTGANVLTF
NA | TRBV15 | CATSLELAGGLEQFF